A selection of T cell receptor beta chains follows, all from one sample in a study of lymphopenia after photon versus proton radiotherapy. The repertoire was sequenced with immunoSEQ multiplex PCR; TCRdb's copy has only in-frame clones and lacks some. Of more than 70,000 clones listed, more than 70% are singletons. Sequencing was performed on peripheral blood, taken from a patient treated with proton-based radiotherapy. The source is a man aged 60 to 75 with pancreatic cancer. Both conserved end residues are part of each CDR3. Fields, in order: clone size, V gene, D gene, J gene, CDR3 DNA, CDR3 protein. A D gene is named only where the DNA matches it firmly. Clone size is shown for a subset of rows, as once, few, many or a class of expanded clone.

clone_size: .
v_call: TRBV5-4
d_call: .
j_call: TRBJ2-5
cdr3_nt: TGTGCCAGCAGCTTTCCTGGGGAAGAGACCCAGTACTTC
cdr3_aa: CASSFPGEETQYF

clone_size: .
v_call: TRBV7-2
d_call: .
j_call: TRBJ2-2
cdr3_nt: TGTGCCAGCAGCTTATCACTGCAGGGGATCGGGGAGCTGTTTTTT
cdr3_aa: CASSLSLQGIGELFF

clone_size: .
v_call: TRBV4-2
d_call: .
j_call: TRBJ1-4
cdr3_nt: TGTGCCAGCAGCCTGGCGTTTGGTAATGAAAAACTGTTTTTT
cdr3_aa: CASSLAFGNEKLFF

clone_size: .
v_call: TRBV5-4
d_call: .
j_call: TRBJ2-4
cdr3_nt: TGTGCCAGCAGTTACACAGGGTTAAACATTCAGTACTTC
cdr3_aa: CASSYTGLNIQYF

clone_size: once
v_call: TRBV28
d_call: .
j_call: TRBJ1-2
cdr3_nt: TGTGCCAGCAGTCTCCTGGGGGGGAGCGGCTACACCTTC
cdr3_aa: CASSLLGGSGYTF

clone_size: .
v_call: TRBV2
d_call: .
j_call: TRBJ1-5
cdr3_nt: TGTGCCAGCAGCCGACCTGGGCAGCCCCAGCATTTT
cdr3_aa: CASSRPGQPQHF

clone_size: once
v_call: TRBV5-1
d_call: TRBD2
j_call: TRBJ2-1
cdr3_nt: TGCGCCAGCAGCTTGGAGTCGGGGGGATCCTACAATGAGCAGTTCTTC
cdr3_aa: CASSLESGGSYNEQFF

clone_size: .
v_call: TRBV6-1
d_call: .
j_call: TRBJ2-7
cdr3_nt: TGTGCCAGCAGTGAAACGGGGGGCAGGGGCTACGAGCAGTACTTC
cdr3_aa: CASSETGGRGYEQYF

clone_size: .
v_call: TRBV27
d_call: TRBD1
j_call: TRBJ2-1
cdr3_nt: TGTGCCAGCAGTCCCGTCCTGGACAGGGGGCTGGCTGAGCAGTTCTTC
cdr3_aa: CASSPVLDRGLAEQFF

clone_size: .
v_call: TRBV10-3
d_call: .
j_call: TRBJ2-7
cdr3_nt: TGTGCCATCAGCGAGGGACCGACCATGGCCTACGAGCAGTACTTC
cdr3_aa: CAISEGPTMAYEQYF